One T cell receptor (beta chain) is described in this entry. What it recognizes is unknown. CDR1 MNHEY and CDR2 SVGEGT come from the germline V gene. Unmatched junction bases numbered 13, after V lost 5 bases and J lost 5 bases. This CDR3 spans 16 amino acids. The data are from a study of T cells in Graves' hyperthyroidism and ophthalmopathy. Amplification yielded TCR beta CDR3 regions, with RNA transcripts as the source. The TCR CDR3 was amplified in a first-round RT-PCR using the HTBI primer set. Via MiXCR, TCRdb re-called the multiplex PCR reads, giving one row per CDR3 protein. The sample gives approximately 610,000 distinct CDR3 sequences, roughly 15% of which show up once; about 4.5% is in the top ten. Study outcomes and limitations: The model anticipated ophthalmopathy a median about six months pre-onset. Most clonotypes expanded in the thyroid (above 0.001) were also present in blood.

Diagnoses were established using clinical symptoms, serum thyroxine and TRAb, thyroid ultrasound and orbital computed tomography. This clonotype was sampled from a middle-aged woman with Graves' ophthalmopathy. The material sequenced was blood. V and J are TRBV6-2 or TRBV6-3 and TRBJ2-7; 9 bases map to TRBD1. The CDR3: CASSHPGQGRRHEQYF. The CDR3 nucleotides are TGTGCCAGCAGTCATCCGGGACAGGGCCGACGGCACGAGCAGTACTTC.